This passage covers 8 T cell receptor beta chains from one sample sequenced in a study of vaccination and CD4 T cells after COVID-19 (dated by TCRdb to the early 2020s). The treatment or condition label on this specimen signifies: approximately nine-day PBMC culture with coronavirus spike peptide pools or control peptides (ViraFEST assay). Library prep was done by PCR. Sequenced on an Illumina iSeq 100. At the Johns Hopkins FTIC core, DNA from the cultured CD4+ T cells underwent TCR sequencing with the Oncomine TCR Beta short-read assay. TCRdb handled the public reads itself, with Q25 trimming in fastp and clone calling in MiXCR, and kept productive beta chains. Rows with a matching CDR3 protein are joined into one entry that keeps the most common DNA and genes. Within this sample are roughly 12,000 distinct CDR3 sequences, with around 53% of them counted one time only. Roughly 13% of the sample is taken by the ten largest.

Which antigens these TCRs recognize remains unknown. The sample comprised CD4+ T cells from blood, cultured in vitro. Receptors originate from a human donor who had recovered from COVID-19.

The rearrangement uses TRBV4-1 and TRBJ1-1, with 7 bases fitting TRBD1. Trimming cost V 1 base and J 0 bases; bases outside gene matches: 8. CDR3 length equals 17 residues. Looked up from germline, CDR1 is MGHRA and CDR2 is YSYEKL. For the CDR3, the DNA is TGCGCCAGCAGCCAAGTGGAAGGGGGCGCCATGAACACTGAAGCTTTCTTT. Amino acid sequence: CASSQVEGGAMNTEAFF.

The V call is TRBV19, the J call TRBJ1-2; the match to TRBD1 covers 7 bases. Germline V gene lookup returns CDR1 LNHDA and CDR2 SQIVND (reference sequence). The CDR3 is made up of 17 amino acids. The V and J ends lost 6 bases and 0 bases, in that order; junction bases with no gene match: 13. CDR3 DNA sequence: TGTGCCAGTAGCAACCCCCCAACGGGACAGTCTAACTATGGCTACACCTTC. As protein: CASSNPPTGQSNYGYTF.

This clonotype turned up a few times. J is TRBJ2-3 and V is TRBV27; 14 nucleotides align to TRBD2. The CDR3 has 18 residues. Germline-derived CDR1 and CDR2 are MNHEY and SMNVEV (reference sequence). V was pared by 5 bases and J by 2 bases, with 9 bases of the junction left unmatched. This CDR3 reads CASSGTGLAGAYTDTQYF. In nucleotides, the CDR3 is TGTGCCAGCAGTGGGACGGGACTAGCGGGAGCATACACAGATACGCAGTATTTT.

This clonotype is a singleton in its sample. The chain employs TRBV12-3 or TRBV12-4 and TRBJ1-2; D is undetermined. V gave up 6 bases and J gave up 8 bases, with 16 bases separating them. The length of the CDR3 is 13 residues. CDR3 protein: CASSPGSSGGYTF. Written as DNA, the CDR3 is TGTGCCAGCAGCCCGGGGAGTTCGGGGGGCTACACCTTC.

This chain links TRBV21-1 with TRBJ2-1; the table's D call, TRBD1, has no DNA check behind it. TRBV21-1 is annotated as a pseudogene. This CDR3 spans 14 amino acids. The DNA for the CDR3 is TGTGCCAGCAGCAAATCCCTGTCGGGCTGTGAGCAGTTCTTC. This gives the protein CASSKSLSGCEQFF.

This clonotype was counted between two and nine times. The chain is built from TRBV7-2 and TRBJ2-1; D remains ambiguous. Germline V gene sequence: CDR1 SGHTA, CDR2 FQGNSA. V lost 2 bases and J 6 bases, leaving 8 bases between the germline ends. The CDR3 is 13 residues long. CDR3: CASSLSTVNEQFF. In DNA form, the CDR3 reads TGTGCCAGCAGCTTATCGACTGTCAATGAGCAGTTCTTC.

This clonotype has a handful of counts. The CDR3 nucleotides are TGCGCCAGCAGCTTGGGTTCCGCACAGGGCTTCAATCAGCCCCAGCATTTT. Its translation is CASSLGSAQGFNQPQHF. The chain is built from TRBV5-1 and TRBJ1-5, with D perhaps matching TRBD1 (6 bases). The CDR3 has 17 residues. Germline assignment: CDR1 SGHRS and CDR2 YFSETQ. The V and J ends lost 0 bases and 3 bases respectively, with 16 bases between them.

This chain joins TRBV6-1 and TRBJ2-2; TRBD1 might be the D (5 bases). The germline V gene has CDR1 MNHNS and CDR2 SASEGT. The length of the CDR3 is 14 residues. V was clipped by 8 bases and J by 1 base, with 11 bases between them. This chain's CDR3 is CASRQGQNTGELFF. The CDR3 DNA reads TGTGCCAGCCGCCAGGGCCAGAACACCGGGGAGCTGTTTTTT.